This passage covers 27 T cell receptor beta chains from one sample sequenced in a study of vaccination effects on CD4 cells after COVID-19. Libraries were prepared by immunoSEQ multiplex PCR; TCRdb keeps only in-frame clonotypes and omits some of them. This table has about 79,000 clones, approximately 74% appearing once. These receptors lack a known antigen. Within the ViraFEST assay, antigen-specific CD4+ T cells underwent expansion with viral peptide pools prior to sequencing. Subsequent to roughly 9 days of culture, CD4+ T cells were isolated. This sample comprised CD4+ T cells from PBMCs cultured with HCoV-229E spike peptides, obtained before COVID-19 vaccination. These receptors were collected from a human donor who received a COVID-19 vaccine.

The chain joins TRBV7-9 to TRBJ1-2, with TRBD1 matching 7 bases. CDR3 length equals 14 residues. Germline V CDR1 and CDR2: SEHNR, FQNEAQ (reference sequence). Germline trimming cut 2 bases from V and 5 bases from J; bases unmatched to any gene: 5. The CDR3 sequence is CASSLPAGGYGYTF. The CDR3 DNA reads TGTGCCAGCAGCTTACCGGCAGGGGGATATGGCTACACCTTC. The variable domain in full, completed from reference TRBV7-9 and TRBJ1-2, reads DTGVSQNPRHKITKRGQNVTFRCDPISEHNRLYWYRQTLGQGPEFLTYFQNEAQLEKSRLLSDRFSAERPKGSFSTLEIQRTEQGDSAMYLCASSLPAGGYGYTFGSGTRLTVV.

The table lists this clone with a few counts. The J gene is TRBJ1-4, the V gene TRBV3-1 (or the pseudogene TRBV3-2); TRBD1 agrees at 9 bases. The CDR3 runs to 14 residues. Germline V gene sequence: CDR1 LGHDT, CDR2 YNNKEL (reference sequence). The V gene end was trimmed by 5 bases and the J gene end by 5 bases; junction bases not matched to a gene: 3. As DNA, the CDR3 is TGTGCCAGCAGCAGACAGGGGGGGAATGAAAAACTGTTTTTT. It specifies CASSRQGGNEKLFF.

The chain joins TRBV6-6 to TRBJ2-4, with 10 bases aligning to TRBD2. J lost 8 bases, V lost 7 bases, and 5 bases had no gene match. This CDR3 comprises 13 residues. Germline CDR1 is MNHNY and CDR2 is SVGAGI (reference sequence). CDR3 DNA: TGTGCCAGCATTCGTACTAGCGGGGACATTCAGTACTTC. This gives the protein CASIRTSGDIQYF.

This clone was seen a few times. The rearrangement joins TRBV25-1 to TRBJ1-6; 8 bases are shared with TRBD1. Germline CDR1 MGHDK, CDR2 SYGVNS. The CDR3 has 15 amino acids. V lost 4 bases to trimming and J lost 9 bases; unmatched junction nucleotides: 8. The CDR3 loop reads CASSGPQGAVSPLHF. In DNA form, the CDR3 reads TGTGCCAGCAGTGGACCGCAGGGGGCAGTTTCACCCCTCCACTTT.

CDR3 region: CASSQIRDKQETQYF. As DNA, the CDR3 is TGTGCCAGCAGCCAGATCCGGGACAAGCAAGAGACCCAGTACTTC. This chain joins TRBV11-3 and TRBJ2-5, with TRBD1 as a possible D gene (6 bases). CDR1 and CDR2 from the germline V gene are SGHNT and YENEEA. The length of the CDR3 is 15 residues. The germline V and J ends were trimmed by 5 bases and 2 bases, with 15 bases remaining between them.

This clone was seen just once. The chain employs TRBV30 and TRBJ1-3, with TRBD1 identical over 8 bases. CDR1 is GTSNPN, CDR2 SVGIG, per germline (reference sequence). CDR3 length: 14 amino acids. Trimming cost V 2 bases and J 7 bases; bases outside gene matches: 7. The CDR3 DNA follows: TGTGCCTGGAGTCGGACAGGGAGTAGGAACACCATATATTTT. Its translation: CAWSRTGSRNTIYF.

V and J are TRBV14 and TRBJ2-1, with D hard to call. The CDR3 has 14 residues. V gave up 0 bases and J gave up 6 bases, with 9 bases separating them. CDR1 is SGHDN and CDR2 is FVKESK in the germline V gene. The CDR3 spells CASSQDPISNEQFF. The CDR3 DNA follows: TGTGCCAGCAGCCAAGATCCAATCAGCAATGAGCAGTTCTTC.

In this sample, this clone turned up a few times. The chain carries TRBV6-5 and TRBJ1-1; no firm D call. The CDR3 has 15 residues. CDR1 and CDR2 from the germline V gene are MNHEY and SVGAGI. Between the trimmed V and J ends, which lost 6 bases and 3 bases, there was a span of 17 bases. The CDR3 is CASRRAYNQDTEAFF. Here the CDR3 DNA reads TGTGCCAGCAGGAGGGCCTACAACCAGGACACTGAAGCTTTCTTT.

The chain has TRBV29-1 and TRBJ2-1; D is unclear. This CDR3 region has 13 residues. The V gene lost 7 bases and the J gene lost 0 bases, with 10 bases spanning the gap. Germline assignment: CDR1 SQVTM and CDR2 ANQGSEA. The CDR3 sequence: CSGRGPSYNEQFF. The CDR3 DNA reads TGCAGCGGGCGTGGACCCTCCTACAATGAGCAGTTCTTC.

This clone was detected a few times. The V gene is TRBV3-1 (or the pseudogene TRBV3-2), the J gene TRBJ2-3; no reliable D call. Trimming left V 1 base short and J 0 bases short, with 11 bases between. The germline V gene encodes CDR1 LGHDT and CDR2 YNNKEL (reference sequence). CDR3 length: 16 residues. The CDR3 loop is CASSQVGSLSTDTQYF. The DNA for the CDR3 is TGTGCCAGCAGCCAAGTAGGTAGCCTCAGCACAGATACGCAGTATTTT.

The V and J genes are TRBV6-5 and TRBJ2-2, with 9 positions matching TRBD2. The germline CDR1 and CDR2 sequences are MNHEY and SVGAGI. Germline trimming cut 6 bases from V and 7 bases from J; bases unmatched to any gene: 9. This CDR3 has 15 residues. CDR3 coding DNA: TGTGCCAGCAGGGCCGCGGGGGGGCGGAGCGGGGAGCTGTTTTTT. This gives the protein CASRAAGGRSGELFF.

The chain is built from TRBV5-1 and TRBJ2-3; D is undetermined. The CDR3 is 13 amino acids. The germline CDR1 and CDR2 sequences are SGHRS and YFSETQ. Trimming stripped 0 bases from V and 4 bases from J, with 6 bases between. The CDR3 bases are TGCGCCAGCAGCTTGGATCAGGCAGATACGCAGTATTTT. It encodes CASSLDQADTQYF.

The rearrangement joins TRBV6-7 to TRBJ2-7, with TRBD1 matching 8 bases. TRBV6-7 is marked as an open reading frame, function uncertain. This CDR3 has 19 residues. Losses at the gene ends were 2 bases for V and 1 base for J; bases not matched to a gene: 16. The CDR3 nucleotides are TGTGCCAGCAGTTACCCCTATGGGCAGGGGGCCGTTCTTTCCTACGAGCAGTACGTC. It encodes CASSYPYGQGAVLSYEQYV.

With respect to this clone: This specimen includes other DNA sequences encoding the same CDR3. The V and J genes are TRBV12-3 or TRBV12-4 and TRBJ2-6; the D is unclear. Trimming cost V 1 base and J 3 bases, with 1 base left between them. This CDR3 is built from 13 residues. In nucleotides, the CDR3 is TGTGCCAGCAGTTTAGTTGGGGCCAACGTCCTGACTTTC. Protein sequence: CASSLVGANVLTF.

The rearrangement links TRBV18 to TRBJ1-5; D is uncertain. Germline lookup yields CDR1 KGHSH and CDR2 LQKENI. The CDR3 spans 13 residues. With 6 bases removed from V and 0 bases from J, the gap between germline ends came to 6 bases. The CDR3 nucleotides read TGTGCCAGCTCTAACTATAGCAATCAGCCCCAGCATTTT. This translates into CASSNYSNQPQHF.

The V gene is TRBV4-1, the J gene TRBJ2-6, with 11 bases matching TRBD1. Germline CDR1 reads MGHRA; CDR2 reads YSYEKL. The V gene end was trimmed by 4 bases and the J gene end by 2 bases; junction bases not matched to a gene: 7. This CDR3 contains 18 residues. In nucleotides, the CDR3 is TGCGCCAGCAGCCCGCACGGGACAGGGGGGACTGGGGCCAACGTCCTGACTTTC. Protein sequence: CASSPHGTGGTGANVLTF.

The CDR3 spells CASSQPSGGIYNEQFF. Written as DNA, the CDR3 is TGTGCCAGCAGCCAACCTAGCGGGGGAATATACAATGAGCAGTTCTTC. The V and J genes are TRBV3-1 (or the pseudogene TRBV3-2) and TRBJ2-1; the match to TRBD2 covers 10 bases. J gave up 4 bases and V 2 bases, and 5 bases lay outside the gene matches. Looked up from germline, CDR1 is LGHDT and CDR2 is YNNKEL (reference sequence). The CDR3 contains 16 residues.

Here the CDR3 DNA reads TGTGCCAGCAGTCTGGACGGAAACACTGAAGCTTTCTTT. Encoded protein: CASSLDGNTEAFF. The rearrangement links TRBV6-6 to TRBJ1-1, with no clear D. Trimming left V 5 bases short and J 2 bases short, with 9 bases between. This CDR3 is built from 13 residues. Germline CDR1 and CDR2: MNHNY and SVGAGI (reference sequence).

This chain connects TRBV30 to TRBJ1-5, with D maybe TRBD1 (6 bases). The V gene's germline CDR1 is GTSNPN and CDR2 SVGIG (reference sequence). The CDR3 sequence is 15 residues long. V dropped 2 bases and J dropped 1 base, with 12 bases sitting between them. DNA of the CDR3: TGTGCCTGGAGTCCAGCAGGGGTAAGCAATCAGCCCCAGCATTTT. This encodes CAWSPAGVSNQPQHF.

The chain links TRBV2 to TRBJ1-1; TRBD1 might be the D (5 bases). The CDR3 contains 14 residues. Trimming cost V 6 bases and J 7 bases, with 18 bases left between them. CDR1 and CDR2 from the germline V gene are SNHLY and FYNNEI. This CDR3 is CASRELTGGNEAFF. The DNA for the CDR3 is TGTGCCAGCAGGGAACTGACGGGGGGGAATGAAGCTTTCTTT.

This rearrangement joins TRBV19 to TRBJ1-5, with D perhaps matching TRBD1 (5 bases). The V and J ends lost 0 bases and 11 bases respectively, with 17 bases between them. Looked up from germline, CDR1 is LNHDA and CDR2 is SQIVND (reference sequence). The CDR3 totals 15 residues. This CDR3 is CASSIDPTATGAQHF. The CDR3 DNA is TGTGCCAGTAGTATAGATCCGACAGCAACGGGGGCCCAGCATTTT.

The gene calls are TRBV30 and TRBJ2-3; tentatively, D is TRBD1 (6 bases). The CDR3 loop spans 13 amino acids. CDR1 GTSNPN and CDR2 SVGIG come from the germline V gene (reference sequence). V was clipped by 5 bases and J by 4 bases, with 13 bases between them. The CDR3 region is CAWSSGGPDTQYF. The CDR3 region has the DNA TGTGCCTGGTCTAGTGGGGGCCCAGATACGCAGTATTTT.

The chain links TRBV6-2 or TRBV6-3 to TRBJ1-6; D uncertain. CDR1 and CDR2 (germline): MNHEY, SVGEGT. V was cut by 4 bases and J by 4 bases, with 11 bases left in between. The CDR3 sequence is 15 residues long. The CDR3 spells CASSSVGQYNSPLHF. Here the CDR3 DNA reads TGTGCCAGCAGTTCCGTTGGGCAGTATAATTCACCCCTCCACTTT.

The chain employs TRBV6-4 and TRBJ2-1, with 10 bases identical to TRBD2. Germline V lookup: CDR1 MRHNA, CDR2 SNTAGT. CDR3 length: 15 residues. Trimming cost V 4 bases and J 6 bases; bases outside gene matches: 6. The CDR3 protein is CASSVSGGAFNEQFF. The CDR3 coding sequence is TGTGCCAGCAGTGTGAGCGGGGGGGCGTTCAATGAGCAGTTCTTC.

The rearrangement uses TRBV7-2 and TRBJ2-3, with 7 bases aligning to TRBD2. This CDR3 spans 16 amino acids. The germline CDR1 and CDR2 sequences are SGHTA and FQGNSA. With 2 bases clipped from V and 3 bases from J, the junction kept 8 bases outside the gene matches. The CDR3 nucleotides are TGTGCCAGCAGCTTACGCGGCGGGGGTAGTACAGATACGCAGTATTTT. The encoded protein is CASSLRGGGSTDTQYF.

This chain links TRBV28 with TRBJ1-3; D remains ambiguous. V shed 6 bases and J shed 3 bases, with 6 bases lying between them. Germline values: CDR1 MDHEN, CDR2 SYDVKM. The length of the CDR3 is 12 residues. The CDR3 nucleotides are TGTGCCAGCAGCCCCTATGGAAACACCATATATTTT. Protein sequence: CASSPYGNTIYF.

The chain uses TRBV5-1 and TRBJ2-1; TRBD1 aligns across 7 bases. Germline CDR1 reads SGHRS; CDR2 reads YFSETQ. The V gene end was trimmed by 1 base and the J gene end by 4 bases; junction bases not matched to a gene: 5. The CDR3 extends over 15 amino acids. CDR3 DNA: TGCGCCAGCAGCTTGTCGGGGACAGATTACAATGAGCAGTTCTTC. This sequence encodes CASSLSGTDYNEQFF.